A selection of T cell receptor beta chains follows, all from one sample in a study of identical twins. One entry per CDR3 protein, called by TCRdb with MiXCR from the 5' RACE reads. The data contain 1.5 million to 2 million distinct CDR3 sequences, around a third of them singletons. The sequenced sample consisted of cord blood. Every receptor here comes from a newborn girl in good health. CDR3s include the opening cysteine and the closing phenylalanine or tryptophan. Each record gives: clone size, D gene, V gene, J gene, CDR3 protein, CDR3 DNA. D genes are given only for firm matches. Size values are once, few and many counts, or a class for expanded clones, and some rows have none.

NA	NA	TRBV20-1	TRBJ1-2	CSARDPIYGYTF	TGCAGTGCTAGGGACCCTATCTATGGCTACACCTTC
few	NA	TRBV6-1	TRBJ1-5	CASSHGQSNQPQHF	TGTGCCAGCAGCCATGGACAGAGCAATCAGCCCCAGCATTTT
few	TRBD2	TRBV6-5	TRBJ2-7	CASRPGTSGTYEQYF	TGTGCCAGCAGACCCGGGACTAGCGGGACCTACGAGCAGTACTTC
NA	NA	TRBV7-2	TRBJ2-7	CASSLSRLFIPYEQYF	TGTGCCAGCAGCCTCTCCCGACTTTTCATCCCCTACGAGCAGTACTTC
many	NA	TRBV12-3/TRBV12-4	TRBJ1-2	CASSFVAGANYGYTF	TGTGCCAGCAGTTTCGTTGCAGGGGCTAACTATGGCTACACCTTC
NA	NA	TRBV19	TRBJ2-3	CASSMQGTDTQYF	TGTGCCAGTAGTATGCAGGGCACAGATACGCAGTATTTT
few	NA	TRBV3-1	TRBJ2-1	CASSQGLPVGEQFF	TGTGCCAGCAGCCAAGGACTCCCAGTGGGTGAGCAGTTCTTC
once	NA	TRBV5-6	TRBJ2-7	CASRTGTDNEQYF	TGTGCCAGCCGCACCGGGACGGATAACGAGCAGTACTTC
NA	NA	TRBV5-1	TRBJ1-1	CASSLAGALNTEAFF	TGCGCCAGCAGCTTGGCAGGGGCCCTGAACACTGAAGCTTTCTTT
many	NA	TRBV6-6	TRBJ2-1	CASSYSGENEQFF	TGTGCCAGCAGTTACTCAGGGGAAAATGAGCAGTTCTTC
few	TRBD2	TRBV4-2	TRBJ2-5	CASSYRDYPETQYF	TGTGCCAGCAGCTACCGGGACTACCCAGAGACCCAGTACTTC
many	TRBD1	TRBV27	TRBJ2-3	CASSLEGQATDTQYF	TGTGCCAGCAGTTTAGAAGGACAGGCAACAGATACGCAGTATTTT
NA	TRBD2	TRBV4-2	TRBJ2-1	CASSPTPGLAGGGSYNEQFF	TGTGCCAGCAGCCCGACGCCGGGACTAGCGGGAGGGGGGTCCTACAATGAGCAGTTCTTC
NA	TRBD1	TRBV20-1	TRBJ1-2	CSARDRRQGRYGYTF	TGCAGTGCTAGAGATCGACGACAGGGTCGGTATGGCTACACCTTC
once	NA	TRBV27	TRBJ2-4	CASTVRDTGWSSQYF	TGTGCCAGCACCGTCAGGGACACCGGCTGGAGTTCCCAGTACTTC
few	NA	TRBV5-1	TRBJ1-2	CASSLEHLTRLSGYTF	TGCGCCAGCAGCTTGGAACACCTGACACGACTGAGTGGCTACACCTTC
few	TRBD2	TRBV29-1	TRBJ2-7	CSVVNSGGWHEQYF	TGCAGCGTTGTTAATAGCGGGGGCTGGCACGAGCAGTACTTC
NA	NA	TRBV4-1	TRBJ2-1	CASNQPGFSYNEQFF	TGCGCCAGCAACCAACCCGGGTTCTCCTACAATGAGCAGTTCTTC
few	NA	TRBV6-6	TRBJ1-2	CASSTGVGLHGYTF	TGTGCCAGCAGTACCGGGGTTGGGCTTCATGGCTACACCTTC
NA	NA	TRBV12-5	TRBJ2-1	CASALNYEQFF	TGTGCTAGTGCCCTAAACTATGAGCAGTTCTTC
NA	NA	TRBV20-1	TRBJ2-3	CSARDLAGSGTDTQYF	TGCAGTGCTAGAGATCTGGCGGGGTCAGGCACAGATACGCAGTATTTT
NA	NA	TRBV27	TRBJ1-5	CTSSFEGGNQPQHF	TGTACCAGCAGTTTTGAGGGGGGCAATCAGCCCCAGCATTTT
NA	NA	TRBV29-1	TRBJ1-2	CSVDARGPYGYTF	TGCAGCGTCGACGCCCGGGGTCCCTATGGCTACACCTTC
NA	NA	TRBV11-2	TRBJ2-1	CASSLIRADEQFF	TGTGCCAGCAGCTTAATCCGGGCAGATGAGCAGTTCTTC